This T cell receptor (beta chain) appears in the sequencing data of a study of T cells in narcolepsy. With regard to this clone: Its matching antigen is unknown.

Overall study results and limits: In some patient and control memory CD4+ samples, autoreactive clones were absent. Comparing one patient's CSF and blood CD4+ clonotypes highlighted HCRT- and TRIB2-specific autoreactive clonotypes.

Only in-frame clones appear in the TCRdb table, and some are missing; sequencing was by immunoSEQ multiplex PCR. In the table there are approximately 32,000 clones, roughly nine tenths of which are singletons. Germline V gene data show CDR1 as SGHRS and CDR2 as YFSETQ. The CDR3 runs to 14 residues. The V and J ends lost 1 base and 1 base respectively, with 5 bases between them. What was sequenced was CD45RA- memory CD4+ T cells from PBMCs. The source is a human donor with narcolepsy. The chain recombines TRBV5-1 with TRBJ2-2; D gene uncertain. The CDR3: CASSLYQNTGELFF. In nucleotides, the CDR3 is TGCGCCAGCAGCTTGTACCAGAACACCGGGGAGCTGTTTTTT.